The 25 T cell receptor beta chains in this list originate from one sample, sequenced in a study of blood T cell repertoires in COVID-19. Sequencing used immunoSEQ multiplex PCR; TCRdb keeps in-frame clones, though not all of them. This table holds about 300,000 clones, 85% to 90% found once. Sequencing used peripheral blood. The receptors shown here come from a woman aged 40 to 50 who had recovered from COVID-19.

As DNA, the CDR3 is TGTGCCAGCAGTCTCAGCAGGGAGGACACTGAAGCTTTCTTT. Translation: CASSLSREDTEAFF. The chain recombines TRBV6-5 with TRBJ1-1; TRBD1 is a possible D gene (5 bases). V lost 5 bases, J lost 3 bases, and 13 bases lay in between. CDR1 and CDR2 from the germline V gene are MNHEY and SVGAGI. The CDR3 is 14 residues long.

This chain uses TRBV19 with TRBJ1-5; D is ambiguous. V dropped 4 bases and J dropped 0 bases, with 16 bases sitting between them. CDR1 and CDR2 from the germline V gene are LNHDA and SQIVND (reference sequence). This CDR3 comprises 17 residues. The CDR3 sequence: CASSKGFRGNSNQPQHF. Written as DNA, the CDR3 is TGTGCCAGTAGTAAAGGCTTCCGGGGAAATAGCAATCAGCCCCAGCATTTT. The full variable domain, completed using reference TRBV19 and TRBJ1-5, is DGGITQSPKYLFRKEGQNVTLSCEQNLNHDAMYWYRQDPGQGLRLIYYSQIVNDFQKGDIAEGYSVSREKKESFPLTVTSAQKNPTAFYLCASSKGFRGNSNQPQHFGDGTRLSIL.

The CDR3 coding sequence is TGTGCCAGCAGTTTCAGTTACTTC. This gives the protein CASSFSYF. The J gene is TRBJ2-7, the V gene TRBV12-3 or TRBV12-4; D is uncertain. The CDR3 length is 8 residues. Trimming cost V 3 bases and J 13 bases, with 4 bases left between them.

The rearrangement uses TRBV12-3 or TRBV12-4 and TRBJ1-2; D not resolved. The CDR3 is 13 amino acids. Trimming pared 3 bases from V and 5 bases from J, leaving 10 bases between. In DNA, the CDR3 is TGTGCCAGCAGTTTGAGGTCGGTATATGGCTACACCTTC. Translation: CASSLRSVYGYTF.

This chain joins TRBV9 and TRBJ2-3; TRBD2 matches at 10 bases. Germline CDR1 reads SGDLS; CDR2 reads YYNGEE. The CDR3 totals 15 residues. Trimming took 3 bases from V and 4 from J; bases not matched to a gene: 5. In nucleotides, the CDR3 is TGTGCCAGCAGCGAAAGCGGGGGGGGAGCAGATACGCAGTATTTT. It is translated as CASSESGGGADTQYF.

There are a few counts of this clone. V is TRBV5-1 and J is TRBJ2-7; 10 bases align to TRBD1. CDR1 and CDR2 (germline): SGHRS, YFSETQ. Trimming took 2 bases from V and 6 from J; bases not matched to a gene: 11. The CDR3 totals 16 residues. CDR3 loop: CASSLRFGTGVVEQYF. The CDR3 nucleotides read TGCGCCAGCAGCTTAAGGTTTGGGACAGGGGTCGTCGAGCAGTACTTC.

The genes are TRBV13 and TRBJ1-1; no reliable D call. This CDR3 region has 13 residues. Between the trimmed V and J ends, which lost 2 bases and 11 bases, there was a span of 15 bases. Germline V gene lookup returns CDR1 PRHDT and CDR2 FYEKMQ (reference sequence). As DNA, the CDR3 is TGTGCCAGCAGCTTAAATCCGGCCGGCGGCGCTTTCTTT. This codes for CASSLNPAGGAFF.

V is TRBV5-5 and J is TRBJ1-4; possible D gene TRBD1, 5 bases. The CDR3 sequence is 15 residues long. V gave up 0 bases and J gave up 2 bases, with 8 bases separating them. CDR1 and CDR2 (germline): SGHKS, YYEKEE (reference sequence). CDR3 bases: TGTGCCAGCAGCTTGGCTGGGGGGACTAATGAAAAACTGTTTTTT. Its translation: CASSLAGGTNEKLFF.

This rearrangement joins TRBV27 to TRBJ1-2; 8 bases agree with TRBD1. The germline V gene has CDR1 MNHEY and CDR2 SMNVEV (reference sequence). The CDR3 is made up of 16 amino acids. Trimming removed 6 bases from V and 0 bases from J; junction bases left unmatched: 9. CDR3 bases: TGTGCCAGCAGCCGTCGAGAGGACAGGGCTAACTATGGCTACACCTTC. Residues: CASSRREDRANYGYTF.

CDR3 nucleotides: TGTGCCAGCAGCCTGGGGGCGGGTAGCAATCAGCCCCAGCATTTT. Translating gives CASSLGAGSNQPQHF. This chain links TRBV9 with TRBJ1-5; tentatively, D is TRBD1 (6 bases). Trimming took 4 bases from V and 0 from J, leaving 11 bases between them. Per the germline V gene, CDR1 is SGDLS and CDR2 is YYNGEE. CDR3 length equals 15 residues.

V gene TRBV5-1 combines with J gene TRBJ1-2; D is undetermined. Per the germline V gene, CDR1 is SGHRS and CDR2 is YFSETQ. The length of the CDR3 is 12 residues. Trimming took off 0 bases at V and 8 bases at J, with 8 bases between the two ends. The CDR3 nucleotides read TGCGCCAGCAGCTTGGGCGGGGAAGGCTACACCTTC. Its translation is CASSLGGEGYTF.

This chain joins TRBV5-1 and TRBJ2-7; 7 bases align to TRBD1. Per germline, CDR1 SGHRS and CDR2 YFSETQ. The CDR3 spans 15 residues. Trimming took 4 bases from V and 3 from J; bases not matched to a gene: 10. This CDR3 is CASSDAPGQLYEQYF. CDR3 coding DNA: TGCGCCAGCAGCGACGCCCCGGGACAGCTCTACGAGCAGTACTTC.

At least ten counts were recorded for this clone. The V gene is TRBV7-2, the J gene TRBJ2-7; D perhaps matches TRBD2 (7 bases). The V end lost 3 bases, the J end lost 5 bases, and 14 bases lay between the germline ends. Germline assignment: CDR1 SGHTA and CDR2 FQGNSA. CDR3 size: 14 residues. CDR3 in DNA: TGTGCCAGCAGCTTTATTGGGGGGGGCCACGAGCAGTACTTC. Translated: CASSFIGGGHEQYF.

CDR3 protein: CASSLGRAGYTF. CDR3 nucleotide sequence: TGTGCCAGCAGCTTGGGCAGGGCTGGCTACACCTTC. This chain connects TRBV5-4 to TRBJ1-2, with D possibly TRBD1 on 5 matching bases. The germline gives CDR1 SGHNT, CDR2 YYREEE (reference sequence). V was pared by 0 bases and J by 7 bases, with 7 bases between. The CDR3 length is 12 residues.

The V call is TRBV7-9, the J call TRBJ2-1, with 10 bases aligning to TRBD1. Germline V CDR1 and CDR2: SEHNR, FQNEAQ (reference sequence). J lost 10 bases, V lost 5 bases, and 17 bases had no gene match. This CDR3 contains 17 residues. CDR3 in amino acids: CASSQTSRRDRGREQFF. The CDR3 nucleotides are TGTGCCAGCAGCCAAACGTCTCGACGGGACAGGGGTCGGGAGCAGTTCTTC.

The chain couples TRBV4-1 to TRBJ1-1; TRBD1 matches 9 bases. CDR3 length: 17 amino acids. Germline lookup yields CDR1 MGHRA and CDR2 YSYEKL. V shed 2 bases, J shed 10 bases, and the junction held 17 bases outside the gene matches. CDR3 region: CASSQPLRDRAKVRAFF. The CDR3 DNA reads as TGCGCCAGCAGCCAACCCCTGAGGGACAGGGCGAAGGTTAGAGCTTTCTTT.

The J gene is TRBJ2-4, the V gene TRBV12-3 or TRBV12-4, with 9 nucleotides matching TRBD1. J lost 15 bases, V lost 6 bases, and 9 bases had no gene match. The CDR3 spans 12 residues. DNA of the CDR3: TGTGCCAGCAGACCGACAGGGGGGCCTTTGTACTTC. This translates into CASRPTGGPLYF.

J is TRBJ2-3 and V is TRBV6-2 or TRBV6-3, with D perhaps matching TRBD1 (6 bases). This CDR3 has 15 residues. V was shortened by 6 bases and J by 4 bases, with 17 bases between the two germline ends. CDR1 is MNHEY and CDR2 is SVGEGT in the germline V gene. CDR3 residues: CASSSSRGYADTQYF. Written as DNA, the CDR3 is TGTGCCAGCAGCTCCTCGAGGGGGTACGCAGATACGCAGTATTTT.

Here the CDR3 reads CASSLAGNSPLHF. In DNA, the CDR3 is TGTGCCAGCAGCTTGGCAGGGAATTCACCCCTCCACTTT. This chain joins TRBV5-5 and TRBJ1-6; perhaps TRBD1 as D (5 bases). Looked up from germline, CDR1 is SGHKS and CDR2 is YYEKEE (reference sequence). Trimming removed 0 bases from V and 7 bases from J, with 5 bases in between. There are 13 residues in the CDR3.

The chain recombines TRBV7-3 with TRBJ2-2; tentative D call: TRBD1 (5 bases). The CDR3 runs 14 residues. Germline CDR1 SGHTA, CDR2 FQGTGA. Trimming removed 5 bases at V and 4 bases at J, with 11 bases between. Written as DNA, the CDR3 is TGTGCCAGCAGCCGTACAGGATTCACCGGGGAGCTGTTTTTT. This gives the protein CASSRTGFTGELFF.

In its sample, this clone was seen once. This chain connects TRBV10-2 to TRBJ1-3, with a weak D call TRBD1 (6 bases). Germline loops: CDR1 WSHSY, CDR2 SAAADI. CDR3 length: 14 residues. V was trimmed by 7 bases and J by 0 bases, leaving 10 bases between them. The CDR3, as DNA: TGCGCCAGCACCCTGACAGGCTCTGGAAACACCATATATTTT. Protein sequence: CASTLTGSGNTIYF.

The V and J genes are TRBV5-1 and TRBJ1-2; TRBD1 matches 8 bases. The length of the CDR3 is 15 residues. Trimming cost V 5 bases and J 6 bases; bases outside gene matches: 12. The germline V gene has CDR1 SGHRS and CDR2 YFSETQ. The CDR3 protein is CASSYNQGARDGYTF. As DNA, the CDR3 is TGCGCCAGCAGTTATAATCAGGGGGCGAGGGATGGCTACACCTTC.

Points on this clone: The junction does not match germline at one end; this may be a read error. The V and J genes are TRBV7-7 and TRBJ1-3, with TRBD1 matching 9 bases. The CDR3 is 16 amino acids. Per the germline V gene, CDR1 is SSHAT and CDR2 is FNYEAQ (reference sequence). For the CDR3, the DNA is TGTGCTAGCAGCCGTTTGACAGGGGGAGGAGGAAACACCATATATTTT. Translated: CASSRLTGGGGNTIYF.

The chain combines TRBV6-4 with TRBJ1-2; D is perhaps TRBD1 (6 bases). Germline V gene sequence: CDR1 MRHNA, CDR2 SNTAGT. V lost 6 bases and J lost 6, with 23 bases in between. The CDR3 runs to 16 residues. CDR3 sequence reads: CASRGSTGYGRDGYTF. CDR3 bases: TGTGCCAGCAGGGGAAGCACAGGGTATGGAAGGGATGGCTACACCTTC.

The CDR3 loop is CASSPSRWAGDTQYF. CDR3 bases: TGTGCCAGCAGCCCTTCTAGATGGGCGGGAGATACGCAGTATTTT. The chain combines TRBV7-2 with TRBJ2-3, with TRBD2 as a possible D gene (5 bases). CDR1 is SGHTA, CDR2 FQGNSA, per germline. The V end was cut by 5 bases, the J end by 5 bases, with 17 bases between. This CDR3 is built from 15 residues. The whole variable domain, filled in from reference TRBV7-2 and TRBJ2-3, reads GAGVSQSPSNKVTEKGKDVELRCDPISGHTALYWYRQSLGQGLEFLIYFQGNSAPDKSGLPSDRFSAERTGGSVSTLTIQRTQQEDSAVYLCASSPSRWAGDTQYFGPGTRLTVL.